This TCR beta chain was captured by sequencing in a study of blood T cell repertoires in COVID-19. About the research overall: The United States, Italy and Spain provided the acute and convalescent COVID-19 samples. PBMCs, B-cell-depleted T cells, or T cells provided the cDNA or gDNA that made up the material.

Per the original methods: Using reference gene primer amplification, nucleated cell counts were estimated. The repertoire was sequenced with immunoSEQ multiplex PCR; TCRdb's copy has only in-frame clones and lacks some. The DNA was the basis for D and trimming; V, J and clone size are from that table. The table has more than 400,000 clones, roughly 85% seen once; the top ten hold approximately 3.4%. Germline V lookup: CDR1 LNHDA, CDR2 SQIVND (reference sequence). The CDR3 length is 15 residues. V dropped 6 bases and J dropped 2 bases, with 17 bases sitting between them. The sequence derives from a human donor in a cohort sampled during active COVID-19. V is TRBV19 and J is TRBJ2-7; maybe TRBD1 (6 bases). The source material was peripheral blood. In nucleotides, the CDR3 is TGTGCCAGTAGGGATCAGCACAGGGTCCCCTACGAGCAGTACTTC. It translates to CASRDQHRVPYEQYF. Based on the CDR3 plus reference TRBV19 and TRBJ2-7, the full variable domain is DGGITQSPKYLFRKEGQNVTLSCEQNLNHDAMYWYRQDPGQGLRLIYYSQIVNDFQKGDIAEGYSVSREKKESFPLTVTSAQKNPTAFYLCASRDQHRVPYEQYFGPGTRLTVT.